A selection of T cell receptor beta chains follows, all from one sample in a study of T-cell reconstitution after alpha-beta-depleted transplantation in children. One entry per CDR3 protein, called by TCRdb with MiXCR from the PCR reads. The sample has about 640,000 distinct CDR3 sequences; roughly 13% are singletons. Material: PBMCs, mostly from graft donor cells, obtained 360 days after TCRalphabeta/CD19-depleted stem cell transplant. Receptors were obtained from a male patient under 18 who had a stem cell transplant for acute myeloid leukemia, so the T cells may come from the graft donor. CDR3s include the opening cysteine and the closing phenylalanine or tryptophan. The D gene is left open where the match is weak. Only some rows state a clone size, as once, few, many or a class for expanded clones.

TRBJ1-6 . TRBV15 14 few CATSRDGGNSPLHF TGTGCCACCAGCAGAGATGGGGGGAATTCACCCCTCCACTTT
TRBJ2-7 . TRBV4-2 15 . CASSQSRDSIYEQYF TGTGCCAGCAGCCAGTCCCGGGACTCCATCTACGAGCAGTACTTC
TRBJ2-5 . TRBV28 15 few CASTFLPAQQETQYF TGTGCCAGCACGTTTTTGCCAGCCCAGCAAGAGACCCAGTACTTC
TRBJ2-7 TRBD2 TRBV2 18 . CASRERTSGRSSSYEQYF TGTGCCAGCAGGGAGCGGACTAGCGGGAGGTCCAGCTCCTACGAGCAGTACTTC
TRBJ2-1 TRBD1 TRBV20-1 14 many CSALTGTGPFEQFF TGCAGTGCCCTGACCGGGACAGGGCCTTTTGAGCAGTTCTTC
TRBJ2-2 . TRBV12-3/TRBV12-4 12 many CASGRSTGELFF TGTGCCAGCGGGAGATCCACCGGGGAGCTGTTTTTT
TRBJ2-5 TRBD1 TRBV12-3/TRBV12-4 16 many CASTYSLGQGQETQYF TGTGCCAGCACCTACTCCCTCGGACAGGGTCAAGAGACCCAGTACTTC
TRBJ2-1 TRBD2 TRBV10-3 16 many CAITGRGLASYNEQFF TGTGCCATCACGGGGCGGGGACTAGCCTCCTACAATGAGCAGTTCTTC
TRBJ2-5 . TRBV12-3/TRBV12-4 15 many CASSPLGWDQETQYF TGTGCCAGCAGCCCACTAGGCTGGGATCAAGAGACCCAGTACTTC
TRBJ1-1 . TRBV5-1 13 many CASSAGVNTEAFF TGCGCCAGCAGCGCCGGGGTCAACACTGAAGCTTTCTTT
TRBJ2-5 TRBD2 TRBV20-1 16 . CSAPWGLAGLQETQYF TGCAGTGCCCCATGGGGACTAGCGGGCCTCCAAGAGACCCAGTACTTC
TRBJ1-2 . TRBV9 13 few CASSVLIDYGYTF TGTGCCAGCAGCGTACTGATAGATTATGGCTACACCTTC